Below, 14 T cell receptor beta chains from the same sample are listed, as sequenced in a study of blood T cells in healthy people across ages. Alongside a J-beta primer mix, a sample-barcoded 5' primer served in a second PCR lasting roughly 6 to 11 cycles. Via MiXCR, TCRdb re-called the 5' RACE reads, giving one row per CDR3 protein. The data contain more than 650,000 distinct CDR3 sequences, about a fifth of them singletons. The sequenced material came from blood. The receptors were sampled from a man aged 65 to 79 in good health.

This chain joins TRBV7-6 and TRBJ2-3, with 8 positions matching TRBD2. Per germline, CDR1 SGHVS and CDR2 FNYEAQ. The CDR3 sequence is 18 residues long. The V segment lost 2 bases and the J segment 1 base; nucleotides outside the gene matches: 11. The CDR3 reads CASSLSPFGRGGTDTQYF. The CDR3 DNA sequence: TGTGCCAGCAGCTTAAGCCCTTTTGGGCGGGGGGGCACAGATACGCAGTATTTT.

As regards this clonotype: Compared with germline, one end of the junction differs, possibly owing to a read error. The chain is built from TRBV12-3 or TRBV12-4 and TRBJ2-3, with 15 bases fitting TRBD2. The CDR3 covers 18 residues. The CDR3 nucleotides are TGTGCCAGCAGTTATTACAGTGGACTAGCGGGGGGGGCAGATGCGCAGTATTTT. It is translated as CASSYYSGLAGGADAQYF.

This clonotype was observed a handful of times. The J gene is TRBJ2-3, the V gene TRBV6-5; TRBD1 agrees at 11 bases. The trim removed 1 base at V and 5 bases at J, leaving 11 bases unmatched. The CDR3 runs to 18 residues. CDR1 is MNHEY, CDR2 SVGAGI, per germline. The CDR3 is CASSYWTGGASRRDTQYF. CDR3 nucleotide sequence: TGTGCCAGCAGTTACTGGACAGGGGGCGCATCTCGCAGAGATACGCAGTATTTT.

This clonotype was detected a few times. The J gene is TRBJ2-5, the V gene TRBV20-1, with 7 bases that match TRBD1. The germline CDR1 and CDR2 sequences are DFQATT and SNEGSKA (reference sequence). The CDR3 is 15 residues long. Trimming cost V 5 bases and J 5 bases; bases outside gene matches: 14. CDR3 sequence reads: CSAHDRAQLMETQYF. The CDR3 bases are TGCAGTGCTCATGACAGGGCCCAATTAATGGAGACCCAGTACTTC.

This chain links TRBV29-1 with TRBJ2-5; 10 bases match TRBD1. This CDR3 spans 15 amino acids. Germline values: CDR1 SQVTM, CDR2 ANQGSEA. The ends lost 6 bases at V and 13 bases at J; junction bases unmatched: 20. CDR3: CSVSNPGQGIYERYF. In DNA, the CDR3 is TGCAGCGTAAGCAATCCGGGACAGGGGATCTACGAGCGGTACTTC. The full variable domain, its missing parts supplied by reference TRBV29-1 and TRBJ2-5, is SAVISQKPSRDICQRGTSLTIQCQVDSQVTMMFWYRQQPGQSLTLIATANQGSEATYESGFVIDKFPISRPNLTFSTLTVSNMSPEDSSIYLCSVSNPGQGIYERYFGPGTRLLVL.

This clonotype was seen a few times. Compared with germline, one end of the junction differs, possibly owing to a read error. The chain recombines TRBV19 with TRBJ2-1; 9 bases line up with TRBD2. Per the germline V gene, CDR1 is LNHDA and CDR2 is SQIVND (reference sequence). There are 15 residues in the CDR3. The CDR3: CASSLLAGPYNERFF. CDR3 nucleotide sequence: TGTGCCAGTAGTTTGCTAGCGGGGCCCTACAATGAGCGGTTCTTC.

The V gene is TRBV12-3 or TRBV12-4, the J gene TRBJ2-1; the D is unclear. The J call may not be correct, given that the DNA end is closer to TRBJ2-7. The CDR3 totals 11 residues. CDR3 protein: CASSQLGEQYF. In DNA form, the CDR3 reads TGTGCCAGCAGCCAGCTCGGAGAGCAGTACTTC.

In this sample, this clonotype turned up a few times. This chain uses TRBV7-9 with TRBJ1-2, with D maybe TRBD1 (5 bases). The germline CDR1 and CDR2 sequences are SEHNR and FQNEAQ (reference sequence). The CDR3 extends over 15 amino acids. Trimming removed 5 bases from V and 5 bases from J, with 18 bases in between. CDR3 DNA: TGTGCCAGCAGCCTCCCGTCAGGGAAGGGATATGGCTACACCTTC. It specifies CASSLPSGKGYGYTF.

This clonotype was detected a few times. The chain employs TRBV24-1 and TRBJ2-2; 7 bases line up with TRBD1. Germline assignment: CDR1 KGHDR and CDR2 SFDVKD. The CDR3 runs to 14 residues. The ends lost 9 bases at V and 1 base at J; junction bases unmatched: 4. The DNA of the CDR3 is TGTGCCACCGCCGGGACAGTGAACACCGGGGAGCTGTTTTTT. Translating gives CATAGTVNTGELFF.

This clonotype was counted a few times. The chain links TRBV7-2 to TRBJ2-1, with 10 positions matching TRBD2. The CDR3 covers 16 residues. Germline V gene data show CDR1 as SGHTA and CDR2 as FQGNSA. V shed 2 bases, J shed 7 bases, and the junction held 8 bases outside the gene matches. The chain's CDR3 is CASSLRGGSGGNEQFF. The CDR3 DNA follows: TGTGCCAGCAGCTTACGGGGCGGTAGCGGGGGGAATGAGCAGTTCTTC.

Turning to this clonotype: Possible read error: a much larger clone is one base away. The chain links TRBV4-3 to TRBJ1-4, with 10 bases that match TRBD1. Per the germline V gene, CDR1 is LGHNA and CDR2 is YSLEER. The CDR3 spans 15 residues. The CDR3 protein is CASSQGGTGDENLFF. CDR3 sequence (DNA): TGCGCCAGCAGCCAAGGCGGGACAGGGGATGAAAATCTGTTTTTT.

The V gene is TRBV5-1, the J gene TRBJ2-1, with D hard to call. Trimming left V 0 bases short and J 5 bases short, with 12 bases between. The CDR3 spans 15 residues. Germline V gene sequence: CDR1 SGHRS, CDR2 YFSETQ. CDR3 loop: CASSLGSTTNNEQFF. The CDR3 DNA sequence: TGCGCCAGCAGCTTGGGATCTACTACCAACAATGAGCAGTTCTTC.

CDR3 DNA sequence: TGCAGTGCTAGTAACAGGGGGTACTACGAGCAGTACTTC. This sequence encodes CSASNRGYYEQYF. The chain is built from TRBV20-1 and TRBJ2-7; 8 nucleotides match TRBD1. The junction had 4 bases not matched to a gene; V was cut back by 3 bases and J by 3 bases. The CDR3 totals 13 residues. The germline CDR1 and CDR2 sequences are DFQATT and SNEGSKA (reference sequence).

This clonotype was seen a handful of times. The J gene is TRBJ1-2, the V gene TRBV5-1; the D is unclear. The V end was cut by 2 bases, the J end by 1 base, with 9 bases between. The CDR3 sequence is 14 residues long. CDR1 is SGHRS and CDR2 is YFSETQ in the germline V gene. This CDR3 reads CASSLAGFNYGYTF. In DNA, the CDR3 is TGCGCCAGCAGCTTAGCCGGCTTTAACTATGGCTACACCTTC. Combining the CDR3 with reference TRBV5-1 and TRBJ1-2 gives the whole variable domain KAGVTQTPRYLIKTRGQQVTLSCSPISGHRSVSWYQQTPGQGLQFLFEYFSETQRNKGNFPGRFSGRQFSNSRSEMNVSTLELGDSALYLCASSLAGFNYGYTFGSGTRLTVV.